Described below is a single T cell receptor beta chain sequence and its context. Sequenced by immunoSEQ multiplex PCR; TCRdb stores in-frame clones only, minus some. This sample has some 270,000 clones, with around 84% found just once. This entry comes from a study of blood T cell repertoires in COVID-19. About the research overall: Some COVID-19 samples were acute and others convalescent; all came from the United States, Italy and Spain.

The V gene end was trimmed by 0 bases and the J gene end by 2 bases; junction bases not matched to a gene: 10. This CDR3 spans 18 amino acids. Germline CDR1 and CDR2: LNHNV and YYDKDF (reference sequence). The participants were between roughly 18 and 89 years old and came from 24 US areas. A COVID-19 case had been met by exposed participants during the 2 weeks before study entry. J is TRBJ2-3 and V is TRBV15; 8 bases align to TRBD2. The sequenced sample consisted of PBMCs or T cells enriched from blood (not recorded which). The sequence was obtained from a woman aged 45-65 years who had been exposed to COVID-19. The CDR3 DNA reads TGTGCCACCAGCAGAGATACTCGGACAGCGGGGGTCACAGATACGCAGTATTTT. It encodes CATSRDTRTAGVTDTQYF.